Following are 18 T cell receptor beta chains from one sample sequenced in a study of blood T cell repertoires in COVID-19. Sequenced by immunoSEQ multiplex PCR; TCRdb stores in-frame clones only, minus some. The sample lists over 200,000 clones; more than 80% were seen once. What was sequenced was peripheral blood. The receptors were sampled from a woman aged 25 to 39 with COVID-19, enrolled during active disease.

This sequence joins TRBV11-3 and TRBJ2-3; no definite D call. The CDR3 spans 16 residues. Germline V gene lookup returns CDR1 SGHNT and CDR2 YENEEA. V was trimmed by 3 bases and J by 0 bases, leaving 13 bases between them. The CDR3: CASSFGSEPSTDTQYF. CDR3 DNA: TGTGCCAGCAGCTTCGGGTCGGAACCTAGCACAGATACGCAGTATTTT.

The chain uses TRBV13 and TRBJ1-1; tentative D call: TRBD1 (6 bases). The CDR3 contains 12 residues. The ends were cut back, 5 bases at V and 5 bases at J, with 9 bases in the middle. From germline, CDR1 is PRHDT and CDR2 FYEKMQ (reference sequence). In nucleotides, the CDR3 is TGTGCCAGCAGCACAGGGCCTACTGAAGCTTTCTTT. Translation gives CASSTGPTEAFF.

This sequence joins TRBV6-6 and TRBJ1-1; 7 bases are shared with TRBD1. Germline trimming cut 5 bases from V and 7 bases from J; bases unmatched to any gene: 4. The CDR3 spans 12 residues. Germline lookup yields CDR1 MNHNY and CDR2 SVGAGI (reference sequence). The CDR3 bases are TGTGCCAGCAGTCCGGGACAGTTTGAAGCTTTCTTT. It is translated as CASSPGQFEAFF.

V is TRBV19 and J is TRBJ2-7; unclear D gene. There are 13 residues in the CDR3. The ends were cut back, 2 bases at V and 5 bases at J, with 10 bases in the middle. Germline V gene lookup returns CDR1 LNHDA and CDR2 SQIVND (reference sequence). The CDR3 nucleotides are TGTGCCAGTAGTATAAACGACATCAACGAGCAGTACTTC. Residues: CASSINDINEQYF.

The rearrangement uses TRBV30 and TRBJ2-7; D gene unclear. The CDR3 has 10 residues. Germline V CDR1 and CDR2: GTSNPN, SVGIG (reference sequence). The V and J ends lost 5 bases and 4 bases respectively, with 6 bases between them. The CDR3 loop is CAWGRYEQYF. CDR3 in DNA: TGTGCCTGGGGCCGTTACGAGCAGTACTTC. Looking up the rest from reference TRBV30 and TRBJ2-7 gives the full variable domain: SQTIHQWPATLVQPVGSPLSLECTVEGTSNPNLYWYRQAAGRGLQLLFYSVGIGQISSEVPQNLSASRPQDRQFILSSKKLLLSDSGFYLCAWGRYEQYFGPGTRLTVT.

The chain uses TRBV6-5 and TRBJ2-7; 9 nucleotides agree with TRBD2. The CDR3 is 16 amino acids. After removal of 0 bases from V and 3 bases from J, the junction contained 6 bases not matched to a gene. Germline V gene data show CDR1 as MNHEY and CDR2 as SVGAGI. The CDR3 loop is CASSYSIAGVSYEQYF. For the CDR3, the DNA is TGTGCCAGCAGTTACTCGATAGCGGGAGTAAGCTACGAGCAGTACTTC.

The sample holds a few counts of this clone. The chain uses TRBV6-4 and TRBJ1-2; a weak D match, TRBD1 (5 bases). The V gene lost 0 bases and the J gene lost 7 bases, with 12 bases spanning the gap. The germline CDR1 and CDR2 sequences are MRHNA and SNTAGT. This CDR3 contains 14 residues. The CDR3 DNA reads as TGTGCCAGCAGTGACTCGTTGGGGGGAGGTGGCTACACCTTC. It is translated as CASSDSLGGGGYTF.

The chain carries TRBV2 and TRBJ2-5; 11 bases align to TRBD2. This CDR3 is 15 amino acids long. Trimming removed 5 bases from V and 6 bases from J; junction bases left unmatched: 8. CDR1 and CDR2 from the germline V gene are SNHLY and FYNNEI. This CDR3 is CASSSLAGGVQTQYF. Written as DNA, the CDR3 is TGTGCCAGCAGTTCCCTAGCGGGGGGTGTACAGACCCAGTACTTC.

The chain has TRBV5-6 and TRBJ1-5; TRBD1 aligns across 7 bases. CDR3 size: 17 residues. From germline, CDR1 is SGHDT and CDR2 YYEEEE. V lost 4 bases and J lost 1; bases outside the gene matches: 11. The CDR3 spells CASSRTGLPESNQPQHF. DNA of the CDR3: TGTGCCAGCAGCCGGACAGGCCTACCGGAGAGCAATCAGCCCCAGCATTTT.

This chain connects TRBV13 to TRBJ2-7; no definite D call. The V end lost 4 bases, the J end lost 4 bases, and 5 bases lay between the germline ends. Germline lookup yields CDR1 PRHDT and CDR2 FYEKMQ (reference sequence). The CDR3 loop spans 11 amino acids. The CDR3 region is CASSYYYEQYF. The CDR3 bases are TGTGCCAGCAGCTACTATTACGAGCAGTACTTC.

The chain carries TRBV27 and TRBJ2-7, with D tentatively TRBD2 (5 bases). There are 11 residues in the CDR3. The germline V and J ends were trimmed by 6 bases and 7 bases, with 10 bases remaining between them. Germline V gene sequence: CDR1 MNHEY, CDR2 SMNVEV (reference sequence). This CDR3 reads CASSSTGEQYF. CDR3 nucleotide sequence: TGTGCCAGCAGCTCGACGGGAGAGCAGTACTTC.

The rearrangement joins TRBV9 to TRBJ2-3, with 8 bases fitting TRBD2. Germline V gene sequence: CDR1 SGDLS, CDR2 YYNGEE. CDR3 length: 15 amino acids. J was trimmed by 3 bases and V by 4 bases; bases with no gene match: 7. CDR3 residues: CASSPRLAITDTQYF. The CDR3 nucleotides are TGTGCCAGCAGCCCCCGACTAGCGATAACAGATACGCAGTATTTT. The full variable domain, with the rest looked up from reference TRBV9 and TRBJ2-3, is DSGVTQTPKHLITATGQRVTLRCSPRSGDLSVYWYQQSLDQGLQFLIQYYNGEERAKGNILERFSAQQFPDLHSELNLSSLELGDSALYFCASSPRLAITDTQYFGPGTRLTVL.

This sequence joins TRBV19 and TRBJ2-7; tentative D call: TRBD1 (6 bases). From germline, CDR1 is LNHDA and CDR2 SQIVND (reference sequence). The CDR3 length is 16 residues. Trimming pared 6 bases from V and 0 bases from J, leaving 18 bases between. CDR3: CASSQRQASSSYEQYF. As DNA, the CDR3 is TGTGCCAGTAGCCAAAGACAGGCCTCATCCTCCTACGAGCAGTACTTC.

The chain uses TRBV3-1 (or the pseudogene TRBV3-2) and TRBJ2-1; 11 nucleotides align to TRBD2. Germline lookup yields CDR1 LGHDT and CDR2 YNNKEL (reference sequence). The CDR3 is 15 residues long. The V segment lost 4 bases and the J segment 8 bases; nucleotides outside the gene matches: 7. The CDR3 here is CASSLGLAGGDEQFF. The CDR3 DNA sequence: TGTGCCAGCAGCCTAGGACTAGCGGGTGGGGATGAGCAGTTCTTC.

This chain connects TRBV2 to TRBJ2-3; D perhaps matches TRBD2 (5 bases). Trimming left V 2 bases short and J 5 bases short, with 8 bases between. The CDR3 is made up of 13 amino acids. Germline assignment: CDR1 SNHLY and CDR2 FYNNEI. The CDR3 sequence: CASSESGGDTQYF. CDR3 nucleotides: TGTGCCAGCAGTGAAAGTGGAGGAGATACGCAGTATTTT.

This chain connects TRBV6-1 to TRBJ2-1; 10 bases are shared with TRBD1. From germline, CDR1 is MNHNS and CDR2 SASEGT. CDR3 length equals 17 residues. V shed 2 bases and J 0 bases; nucleotides not matched to a gene: 4. The CDR3 is CASSESGTGVSYNEQFF. DNA for the CDR3: TGTGCCAGCAGTGAATCTGGGACAGGGGTCTCCTACAATGAGCAGTTCTTC.

This clone was detected only once. V and J are TRBV6-5 and TRBJ2-1; a weak D match, TRBD1 (6 bases). The CDR3 extends over 15 amino acids. V was cut by 6 bases and J by 5 bases, with 17 bases left in between. Germline V gene data show CDR1 as MNHEY and CDR2 as SVGAGI. This CDR3 is CASRGWTEKDNEQFF. Here the CDR3 DNA reads TGTGCCAGCAGGGGGTGGACAGAGAAAGACAATGAGCAGTTCTTC.

The CDR3 is CASSYPVGATNEKLFF. The CDR3 nucleotides read TGTGCCAGCAGTTACCCAGTCGGGGCAACTAATGAAAAACTGTTTTTT. The rearrangement links TRBV6-2 or TRBV6-3 to TRBJ1-4, with D unresolved. This CDR3 is built from 16 residues. Trimming stripped 2 bases from V and 0 bases from J, with 10 bases between. CDR1 and CDR2 from the germline V gene are MNHEY and SVGEGT.